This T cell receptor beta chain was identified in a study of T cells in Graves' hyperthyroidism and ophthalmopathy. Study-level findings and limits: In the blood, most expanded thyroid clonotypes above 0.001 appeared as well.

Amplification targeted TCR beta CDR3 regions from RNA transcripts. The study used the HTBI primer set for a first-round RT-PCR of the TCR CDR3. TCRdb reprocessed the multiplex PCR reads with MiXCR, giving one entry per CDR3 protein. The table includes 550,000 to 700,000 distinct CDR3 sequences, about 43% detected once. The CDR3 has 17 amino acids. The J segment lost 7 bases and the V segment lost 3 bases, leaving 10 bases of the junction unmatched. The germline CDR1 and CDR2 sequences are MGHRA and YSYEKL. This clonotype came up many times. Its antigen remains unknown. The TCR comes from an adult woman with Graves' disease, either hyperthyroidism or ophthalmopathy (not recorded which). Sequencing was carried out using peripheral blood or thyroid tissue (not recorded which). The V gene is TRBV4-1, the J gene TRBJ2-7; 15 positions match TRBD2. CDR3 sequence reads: CASSHSGGLAGGEEQYF. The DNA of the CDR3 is TGCGCCAGCAGCCATTCGGGCGGACTAGCGGGAGGGGAAGAGCAGTACTTC.